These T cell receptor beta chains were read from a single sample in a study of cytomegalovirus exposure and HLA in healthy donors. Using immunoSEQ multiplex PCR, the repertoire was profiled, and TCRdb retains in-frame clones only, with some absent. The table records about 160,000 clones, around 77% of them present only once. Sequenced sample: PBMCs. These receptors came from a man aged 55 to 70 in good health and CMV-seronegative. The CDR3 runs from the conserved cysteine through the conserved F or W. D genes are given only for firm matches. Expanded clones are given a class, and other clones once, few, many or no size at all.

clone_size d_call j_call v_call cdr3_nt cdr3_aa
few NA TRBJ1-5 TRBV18 TGTGCCAGCTCACCACCCCCCAGGGCGGATGGGGATCAGCCCCAGCATTTT CASSPPPRADGDQPQHF
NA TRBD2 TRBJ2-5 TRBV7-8 TGTGCCAGCAGCTGGGCCGGACTAGCGGGGGGACAAGAGACCCAGTACTTC CASSWAGLAGGQETQYF
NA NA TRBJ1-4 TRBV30 TGTGCCTGGAGTGTAGGGCAGGGGTACGAAAAACTGTTTTTT CAWSVGQGYEKLFF
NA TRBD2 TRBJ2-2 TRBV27 TGTGCCAGCATGTTTAGCGGGGCGAACACCGGGGAGCTGTTTTTT CASMFSGANTGELFF
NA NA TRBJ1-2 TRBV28 TGTGCCAGCACTTCAGGGCGCAACTATGGCTACACCTTC CASTSGRNYGYTF
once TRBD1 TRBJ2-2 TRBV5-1 TGCGCCAGCAGCCGACAGGGGTATAACACCGGGGAGCTGTTTTTT CASSRQGYNTGELFF
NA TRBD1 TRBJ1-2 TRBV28 TGTGCCAGCTCACCTCCAGGGGGCCACTATGGCTACACCTTC CASSPPGGHYGYTF
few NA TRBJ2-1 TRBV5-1 TGCGCCAGCAGCTTGGTGTCCCAGGGGAATGAGCAGTTCTTC CASSLVSQGNEQFF
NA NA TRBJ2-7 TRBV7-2 TGTGCCAGCAGCCTCCAGGGACAAGAACTAAGCTCCTACGAGCAGTACTTC CASSLQGQELSSYEQYF
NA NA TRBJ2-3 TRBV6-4 TGTGCCAGCAGTGCTGGGCAATCTGCAGATACGCAGTATTTT CASSAGQSADTQYF
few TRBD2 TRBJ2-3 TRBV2 TGTGCCAGCATAGCGGGGCGACGCACAGATACGCAGTATTTT CASIAGRRTDTQYF
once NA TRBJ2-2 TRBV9 TGTGCCAGCAGCGTAGAGGGACACACGAACACCGGGGAGCTGTTTTTT CASSVEGHTNTGELFF
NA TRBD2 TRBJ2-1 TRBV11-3 TGTGCCAGCAGCTTTAGCGGGGGGCCCCCGTACAATGAGCAGTTCTTC CASSFSGGPPYNEQFF
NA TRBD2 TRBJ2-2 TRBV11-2 TGTGCCAGCAGCCCCAGTGGGGCGACTAGCGGGGCCGGGGAGCTGTTTTTT CASSPSGATSGAGELFF
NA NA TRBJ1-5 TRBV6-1 TGTGCCAGCAGTGGGGACATCAATCAGCCCCAGCATTTT CASSGDINQPQHF
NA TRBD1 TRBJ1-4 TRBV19 TGTGCCAGTCACAGGGGGCTAGGGGAAAAACTGTTTTTT CASHRGLGEKLFF
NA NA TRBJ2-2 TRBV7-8 TGTGCCAGCAGCCTGGGGGGCGCTGGACAGGTTAACACCGGGGAGCTGTTTTTT CASSLGGAGQVNTGELFF
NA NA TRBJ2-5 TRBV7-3 TGTGCCGGCAGCTTAAGTGGGCAGGCCCAAGAGACCCAGTACTTC CAGSLSGQAQETQYF
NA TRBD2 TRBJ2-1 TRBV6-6 TGTGCCAGCAGTGCCACTAGCGGGGTTAGCAATGAGCAGTTCTTC CASSATSGVSNEQFF
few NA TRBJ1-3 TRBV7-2 TGTGCCAGCAGCTACGACAGCGGAAACACCATATATTTT CASSYDSGNTIYF
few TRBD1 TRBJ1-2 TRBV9 TGTGCCAGCTCCCCCTCGGGACAGGGGACTTATGGCTACACCTTC CASSPSGQGTYGYTF
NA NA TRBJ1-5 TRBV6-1 TGTGCCAGCAGTGTTCTCCTACAGGGCAATCAGCCCCAGCATTTT CASSVLLQGNQPQHF
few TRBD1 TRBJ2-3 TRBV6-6 TGTGCCAGCAGTTACGGGACAGGGAGGGATACGCAGTATTTT CASSYGTGRDTQYF
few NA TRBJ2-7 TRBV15 TGTGCCACCAGCAGAGAACTGGGGGCCTCCTCCTACGAGCAGTACTTC CATSRELGASSYEQYF
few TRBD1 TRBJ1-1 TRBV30 TGTGCCTGGGGAAGACAGGGACCGAACACTGAAGCTTTCTTT CAWGRQGPNTEAFF
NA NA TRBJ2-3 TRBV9 TGTGCCAGCAGCGTACTGTGGGGGCGAGGCACAGATACGCAGTATTTT CASSVLWGRGTDTQYF
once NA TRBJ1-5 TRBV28 TGTGCCAGCAGCTTTTTCAATCAGCCCCAGCATTTT CASSFFNQPQHF
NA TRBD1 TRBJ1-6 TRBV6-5 TGTGCCAGCAGTTACATCGGGACAGGGGAGTCACCCCTCCACTTT CASSYIGTGESPLHF
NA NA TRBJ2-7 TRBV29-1 TGCAGCGTTTCCATCCCCCCAGGGATGCACGAGCAGTACTTC CSVSIPPGMHEQYF
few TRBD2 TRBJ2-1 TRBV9 TGTGCCAGCAGCTCCGGACTAGCGGGGTCGGACAATGAGCAGTTCTTC CASSSGLAGSDNEQFF
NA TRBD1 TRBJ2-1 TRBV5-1 TGCGCCAGCAGCAACCGGGACAGGGGAAACAATGAGCAGTTCTTC CASSNRDRGNNEQFF
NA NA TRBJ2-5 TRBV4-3 TGCGCCAGCAGCCAAGTACACAGACAAGAGACCCAGTACTTC CASSQVHRQETQYF
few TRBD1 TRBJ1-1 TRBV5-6 TGTGCCAGCAGCGGTTATCTGCAGGGGGGAGCTTTCTTT CASSGYLQGGAFF
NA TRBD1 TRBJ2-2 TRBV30 TGTGCCTGGAGGACAGGGGGTACCACCGGGGAGCTGTTTTTT CAWRTGGTTGELFF
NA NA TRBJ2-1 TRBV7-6 TGTGCCAGCAGCTTAGCGGAGCCTGCCAATGAGCAGTTCTTC CASSLAEPANEQFF
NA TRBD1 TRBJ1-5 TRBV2 TGTGCCAGTTTACGGGACAGGGGGTTTTATAGCAATCAGCCCCAGCATTTT CASLRDRGFYSNQPQHF
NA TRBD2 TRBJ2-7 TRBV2 TGTGCCAGCAAGCGGGAGCTTTCCTACGAGCAGTACTTC CASKRELSYEQYF
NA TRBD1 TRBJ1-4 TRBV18 TGTGCCAGCTCACCTGCCGGGACAGAGAATGAAAAACTGTTTTTT CASSPAGTENEKLFF
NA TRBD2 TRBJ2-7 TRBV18 TGTGCCAGCTCACCCCTAGCGGGAGGTACCCACGAGCAGTACTTC CASSPLAGGTHEQYF
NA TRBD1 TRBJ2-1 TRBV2 TGTGCCAGCAGAGTCGGGACAGGGCCCTACAATGAGCAGTTCTTC CASRVGTGPYNEQFF
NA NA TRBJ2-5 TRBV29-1 TGCAGCGTTGAAGACGCTTGGATGGAGCAGTACTTC CSVEDAWMEQYF
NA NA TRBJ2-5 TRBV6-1 TGTGCCAGCAGTGCCCCAATAGGGGGTGTGGAGACCCAGTACTTC CASSAPIGGVETQYF
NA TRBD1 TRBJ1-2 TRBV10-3 TGTGCCATCAGTGAGTCGGGGGGACAGGAGGGACGGGGCTACACCTTC CAISESGGQEGRGYTF
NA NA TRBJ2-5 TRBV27 TGTGCCACCTCTCGTCGGTCCCAAGAGACCCAGTACTTC CATSRRSQETQYF
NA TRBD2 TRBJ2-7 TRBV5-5 TGTGCCAGCCGCCAGGCGGGAGGAAACGAGCAGTACTTC CASRQAGGNEQYF
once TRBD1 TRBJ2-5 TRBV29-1 TGCAGCGCAGACGAGGGACAGGGGGCCCCAGAGACCCAGTACTTC CSADEGQGAPETQYF
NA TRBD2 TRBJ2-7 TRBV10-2 TGCGCCAGCAGTGAGGTTGAGCGGGAGGCTTACGAGCAGTACTTC CASSEVEREAYEQYF
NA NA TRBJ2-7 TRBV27 TGTGCCAGCAGTTTGGAGGGATCCGAGCAGTACTTC CASSLEGSEQYF
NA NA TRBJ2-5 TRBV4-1 TGCGCCAGCAGCCAAGATTGGCGGGTTGAGACCCAGTACTTC CASSQDWRVETQYF
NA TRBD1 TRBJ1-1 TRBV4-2 TGTGCCAGCAGCCAAGTGGTCGGAGGGGGCGGTCTTAAAGCTTTCTTT CASSQVVGGGGLKAFF
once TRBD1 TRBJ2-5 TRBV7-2 TGTGCCAGCAGCTTAATTGGGACAGATGGCGAGACCCAGTACTTC CASSLIGTDGETQYF
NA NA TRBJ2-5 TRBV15 TGTGCCACCAGCAGAGATCCCAACGCGTTCCAAGAGACCCAGTACTTC CATSRDPNAFQETQYF
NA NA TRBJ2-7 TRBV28 TGTGCCAGCAGTTTACCGGGTGGCGCGCAGTACTTC CASSLPGGAQYF